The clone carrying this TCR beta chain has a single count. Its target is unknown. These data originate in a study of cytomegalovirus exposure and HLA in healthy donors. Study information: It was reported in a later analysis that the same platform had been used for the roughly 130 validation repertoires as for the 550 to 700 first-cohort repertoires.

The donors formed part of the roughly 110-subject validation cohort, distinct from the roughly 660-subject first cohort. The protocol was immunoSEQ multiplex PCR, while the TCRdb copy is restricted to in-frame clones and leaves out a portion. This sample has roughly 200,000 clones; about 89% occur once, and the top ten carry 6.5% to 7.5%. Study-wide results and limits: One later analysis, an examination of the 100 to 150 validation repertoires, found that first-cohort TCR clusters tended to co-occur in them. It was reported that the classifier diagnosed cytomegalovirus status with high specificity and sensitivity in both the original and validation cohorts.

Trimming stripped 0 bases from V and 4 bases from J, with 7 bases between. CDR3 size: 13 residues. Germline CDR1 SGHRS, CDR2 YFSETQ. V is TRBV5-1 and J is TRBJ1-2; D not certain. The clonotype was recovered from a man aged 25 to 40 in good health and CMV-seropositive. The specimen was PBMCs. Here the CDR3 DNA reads TGCGCCAGCAGCTTGGAACAGCCCTATGGCTACACCTTC. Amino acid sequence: CASSLEQPYGYTF.